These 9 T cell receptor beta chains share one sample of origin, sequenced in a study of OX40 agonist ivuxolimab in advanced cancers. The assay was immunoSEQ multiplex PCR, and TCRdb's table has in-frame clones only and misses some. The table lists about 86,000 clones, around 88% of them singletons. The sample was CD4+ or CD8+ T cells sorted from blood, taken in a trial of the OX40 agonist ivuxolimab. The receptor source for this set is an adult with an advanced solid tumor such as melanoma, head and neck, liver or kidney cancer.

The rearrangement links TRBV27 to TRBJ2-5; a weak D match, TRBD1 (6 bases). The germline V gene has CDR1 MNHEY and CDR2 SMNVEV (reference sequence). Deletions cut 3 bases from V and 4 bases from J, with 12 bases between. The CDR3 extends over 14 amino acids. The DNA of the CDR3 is TGTGCCAGCAGTTTTGGCAGGGGCTTAGAGACCCAGTACTTC. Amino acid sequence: CASSFGRGLETQYF.

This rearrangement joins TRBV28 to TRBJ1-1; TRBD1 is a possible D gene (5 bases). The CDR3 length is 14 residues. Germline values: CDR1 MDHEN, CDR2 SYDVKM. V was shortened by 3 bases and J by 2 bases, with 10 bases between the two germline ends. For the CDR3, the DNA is TGTGCCAGCAGTTTGTTGGGGGTAAACACTGAAGCTTTCTTT. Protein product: CASSLLGVNTEAFF.

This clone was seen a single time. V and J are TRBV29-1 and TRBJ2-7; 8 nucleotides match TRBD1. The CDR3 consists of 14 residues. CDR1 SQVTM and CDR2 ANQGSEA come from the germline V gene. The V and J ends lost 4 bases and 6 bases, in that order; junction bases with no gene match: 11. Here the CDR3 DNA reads TGCAGCGTTGGGTCAGGGCGACAGGGGCGCGAGCAGTACTTC. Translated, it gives CSVGSGRQGREQYF.

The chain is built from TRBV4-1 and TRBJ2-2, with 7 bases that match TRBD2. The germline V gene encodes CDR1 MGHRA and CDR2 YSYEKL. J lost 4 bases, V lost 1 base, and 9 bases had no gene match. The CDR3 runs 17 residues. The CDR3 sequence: CASSQVNAGAGTGELFF. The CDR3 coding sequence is TGCGCCAGCAGCCAAGTGAACGCGGGAGCGGGCACCGGGGAGCTGTTTTTT.

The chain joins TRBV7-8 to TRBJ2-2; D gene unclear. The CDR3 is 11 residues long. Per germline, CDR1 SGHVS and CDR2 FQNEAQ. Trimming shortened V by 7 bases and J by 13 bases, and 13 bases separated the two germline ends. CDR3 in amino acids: CASTPREVLFF. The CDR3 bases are TGTGCCAGCACCCCCAGAGAGGTGCTGTTTTTT.

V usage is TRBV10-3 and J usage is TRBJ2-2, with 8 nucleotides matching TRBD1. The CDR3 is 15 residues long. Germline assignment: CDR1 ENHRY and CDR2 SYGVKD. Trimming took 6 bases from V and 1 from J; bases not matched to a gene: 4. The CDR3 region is CAISADRVNTGELFF. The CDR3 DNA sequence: TGTGCCATCAGCGCGGACAGGGTGAACACCGGGGAGCTGTTTTTT.

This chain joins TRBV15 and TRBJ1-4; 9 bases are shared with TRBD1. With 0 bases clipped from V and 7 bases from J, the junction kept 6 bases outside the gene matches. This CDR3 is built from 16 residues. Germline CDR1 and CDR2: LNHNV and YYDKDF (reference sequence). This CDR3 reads CATSRDLTGGSEKLFF. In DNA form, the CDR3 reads TGTGCCACCAGCAGAGATCTCACAGGGGGCAGTGAAAAACTGTTTTTT. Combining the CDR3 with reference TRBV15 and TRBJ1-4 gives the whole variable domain DAMVIQNPRYQVTQFGKPVTLSCSQTLNHNVMYWYQQKSSQAPKLLFHYYDKDFNNEADTPDNFQSRRPNTSFCFLDIRSPGLGDTAMYLCATSRDLTGGSEKLFFGSGTQLSVL.

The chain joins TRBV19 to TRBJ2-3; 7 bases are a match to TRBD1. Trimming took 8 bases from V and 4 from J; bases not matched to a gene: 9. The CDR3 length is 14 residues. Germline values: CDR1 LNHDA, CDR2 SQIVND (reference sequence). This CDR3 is CASRTGPNADTQYF. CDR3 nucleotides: TGTGCCAGTCGGACAGGTCCCAATGCAGATACGCAGTATTTT.

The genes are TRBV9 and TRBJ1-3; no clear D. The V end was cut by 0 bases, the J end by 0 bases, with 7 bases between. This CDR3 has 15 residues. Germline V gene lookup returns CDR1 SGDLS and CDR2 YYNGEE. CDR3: CASSVGDPSGNTIYF. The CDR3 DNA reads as TGTGCCAGCAGCGTAGGGGATCCCTCTGGAAACACCATATATTTT.